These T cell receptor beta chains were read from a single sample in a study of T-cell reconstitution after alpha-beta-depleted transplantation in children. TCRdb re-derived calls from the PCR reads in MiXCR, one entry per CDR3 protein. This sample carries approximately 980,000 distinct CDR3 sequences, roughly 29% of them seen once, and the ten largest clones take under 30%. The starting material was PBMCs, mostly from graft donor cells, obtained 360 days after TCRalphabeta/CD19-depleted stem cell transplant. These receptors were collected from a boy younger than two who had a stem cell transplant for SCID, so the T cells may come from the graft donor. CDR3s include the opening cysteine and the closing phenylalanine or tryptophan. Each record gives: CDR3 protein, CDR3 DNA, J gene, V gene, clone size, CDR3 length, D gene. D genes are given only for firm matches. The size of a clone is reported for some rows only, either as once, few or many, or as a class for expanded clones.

CASSLRSNYGYTF TGCGCCAGCAGCTTGCGCAGCAACTATGGCTACACCTTC TRBJ1-2 TRBV5-1 - 13 -
CASSWDGEQYF TGCGCCAGCAGCTGGGACGGGGAGCAGTACTTC TRBJ2-7 TRBV5-1 - 11 -
CASTFSGTPGGELFF TGCGCCAGCACATTCTCCGGGACTCCGGGCGGCGAGCTGTTTTTT TRBJ2-2 TRBV5-1 - 15 -
CASSLTPGGYGYTF TGTGCCAGCAGCCTTACACCCGGCGGCTATGGCTACACCTTC TRBJ1-2 TRBV7-9 - 14 -
CASSLRSGGLPAEQYF TGTGCCAGCAGTCTCCGGAGCGGGGGCCTGCCGGCCGAGCAGTACTTC TRBJ2-7 TRBV12-3/TRBV12-4 - 16 TRBD2
CASSPWAGLVGLETQYF TGTGCCAGCAGCCCCTGGGCGGGACTAGTCGGTCTAGAGACCCAGTACTTC TRBJ2-5 TRBV7-6 - 17 TRBD2
CSVVARVRPGQGALNTEAFF TGCAGCGTTGTGGCTCGCGTAAGACCGGGACAGGGGGCATTGAACACTGAAGCTTTCTTT TRBJ1-1 TRBV29-1 few 20 TRBD1
CASRNPWESSGNTIYF TGTGCCAGCAGGAACCCCTGGGAGAGCTCTGGAAACACCATATATTTT TRBJ1-3 TRBV11-2 once 16 -
CASSLQGLAKNIQYF TGTGCCAGCAGCTTGCAGGGTCTAGCCAAAAACATTCAGTACTTC TRBJ2-4 TRBV5-5 few 15 -
CASSWGQHTYNEQFF TGTGCCAGCAGCTGGGGACAGCACACCTACAATGAGCAGTTCTTC TRBJ2-1 TRBV7-2 few 15 TRBD1
CASSVGTGLSYEQYF TGTGCCAGCAGCGTCGGGACAGGGCTCTCCTACGAGCAGTACTTC TRBJ2-7 TRBV9 few 15 TRBD1
CSARDAPRVQYF TGCAGCGCCCGGGACGCGCCGAGAGTTCAGTACTTC TRBJ2-4 TRBV29-1 few 12 -
CASSPRQGGEEQYF TGTGCCAGCAGCCCGCGACAGGGGGGGGAGGAGCAGTACTTC TRBJ2-7 TRBV11-2 - 14 TRBD1
CAISGRAEWGSDTQYF TGTGCCATCAGTGGTCGGGCAGAATGGGGCTCAGATACGCAGTATTTT TRBJ2-3 TRBV10-3 few 16 -
CASSGDGRYEQYF TGTGCCAGCAGCGGGGACGGGCGCTACGAGCAGTACTTC TRBJ2-7 TRBV9 - 13 -
CASSSLSGGEYNEQFF TGTGCCAGCAGTTCCCTGTCGGGGGGGGAGTACAATGAGCAGTTCTTC TRBJ2-1 TRBV12-3/TRBV12-4 few 16 TRBD2
CASSQEWWDSGELFF TGTGCCAGCAGCCAAGAATGGTGGGATTCCGGGGAGCTGTTTTTT TRBJ2-2 TRBV4-2 - 15 -
CASSSTSSYNEQFF TGTGCCAGCAGCTCCACTAGCTCCTACAATGAGCAGTTCTTC TRBJ2-1 TRBV7-6 - 14 -
CASSQGGDNEQFF TGCGCCAGCAGCCAAGGGGGAGACAATGAGCAGTTCTTC TRBJ2-1 TRBV5-1 few 13 -
CASVAITGELFF TGTGCCAGCGTTGCGATCACCGGGGAGCTGTTTTTT TRBJ2-2 TRBV3-1 few 12 -
CASSVHRDPSSGNTIYF TGTGCCAGCAGCGTCCACCGGGACCCATCCTCTGGAAACACCATATATTTT TRBJ1-3 TRBV9 - 17 -
CASRPGQYTGELFF TGTGCCAGCAGACCGGGACAGTACACCGGGGAGCTGTTTTTT TRBJ2-2 TRBV6-2/TRBV6-3 - 14 TRBD1
CASSLAPRRTNEKLFF TGTGCCAGCAGCTTAGCCCCGCGGCGGACTAATGAAAAACTGTTTTTT TRBJ1-4 TRBV11-2 many 16 -
CASRGIEDPSYEQYF TGTGCCAGCAGGGGGATCGAAGATCCCTCCTACGAGCAGTACTTC TRBJ2-7 TRBV2 - 15 -
CAIRSGTGVYEQYF TGTGCCATCAGATCCGGGACAGGAGTATACGAGCAGTACTTC TRBJ2-7 TRBV10-3 - 14 TRBD1
CASSPREFEQFF TGTGCCAGCAGCCCGAGGGAATTTGAGCAGTTCTTC TRBJ2-1 TRBV12-3/TRBV12-4 - 12 -
CASRAVGSYGKSSYEQYF TGTGCCAGCAGGGCTGTGGGGTCCTACGGCAAGAGCTCCTACGAGCAGTACTTC TRBJ2-7 TRBV6-1 - 18 -
CSAIHPVDTQYF TGCAGTGCTATACACCCTGTAGATACGCAGTATTTT TRBJ2-3 TRBV20-1 - 12 -
CASRRHRDDLAFF TGTGCCAGCAGGAGACACCGGGACGACTTGGCTTTCTTT TRBJ1-1 TRBV12-3/TRBV12-4 - 13 -
CASSTTGIEETQYF TGTGCCAGTAGTACGACAGGGATTGAGGAGACCCAGTACTTC TRBJ2-5 TRBV19 - 14 TRBD1
CASSYSGLGQETQYF TGTGCCAGCAGTTATAGCGGGCTTGGCCAAGAGACCCAGTACTTC TRBJ2-5 TRBV28 - 15 TRBD2
CASSYMDRDTGELFF TGTGCCAGCAGTTACATGGACAGGGACACCGGGGAGCTGTTTTTT TRBJ2-2 TRBV6-5 - 15 TRBD1
CAINEAFGSTDTQYF TGTGCCATCAATGAGGCCTTTGGGAGCACAGATACGCAGTATTTT TRBJ2-3 TRBV10-3 many 15 -
CASSFVVNTEAFF TGTGCCAGCAGTTTTGTTGTAAACACTGAAGCTTTCTTT TRBJ1-1 TRBV6-6 - 13 -
CASRPGTTSYNEQFF TGTGCCAGCAGGCCGGGTACCACTTCCTACAATGAGCAGTTCTTC TRBJ2-1 TRBV7-2 - 15 -